Presented here are 9 T cell receptor beta chains from one specimen sequenced in a study of cytomegalovirus exposure and HLA in healthy donors (dated 2017 in TCRdb). The library was made by the immunoSEQ multiplex PCR assay. The multiplex PCR relied on a mix of 60 forward primers for TCR Vbeta segments and 13 reverse primers for TCR Jbeta segments. The table comes from immuneACCESS by way of TCRdb, which keeps in-frame sequences with V and J called. Part of the clones is missing from these tables; in studies checked, under half for an unresolved V gene and the rest for unknown reasons. Within this sample are some 130,000 clones, with around 72% of them counted one time only. The leading ten clones occupy approximately 2.9% of the sample. What was sequenced was PBMCs. Source of these receptors: a human donor in good health.

The chain has TRBV7-3 and TRBJ2-7, with D unresolved. The V and J ends lost 5 bases and 0 bases respectively, with 14 bases between them. Germline V gene data show CDR1 as SGHTA and CDR2 as FQGTGA. There are 15 residues in the CDR3. The CDR3 reads CASSLEPGSSYEQYF. CDR3 DNA: TGTGCCAGCAGCCTAGAGCCCGGTTCCTCCTACGAGCAGTACTTC.

The chain carries TRBV7-3 and TRBJ2-5; no firm D call. The germline V gene has CDR1 SGHTA and CDR2 FQGTGA. V was cut by 2 bases and J by 8 bases, with 12 bases left in between. This CDR3 is 13 amino acids long. CDR3 sequence (DNA): TGTGCCAGCAGCTTACTACCGACACTTACCCAGTACTTC. Translation: CASSLLPTLTQYF.

This clone was picked up a small number of times. The J gene is TRBJ2-1, the V gene TRBV6-5; 7 bases are shared with TRBD2. Germline loops: CDR1 MNHEY, CDR2 SVGAGI. The CDR3 consists of 15 residues. The V and J ends lost 7 bases and 6 bases, in that order; junction bases with no gene match: 12. The CDR3 region is CASKGLAGVSNEQFF. DNA of the CDR3: TGTGCCAGCAAGGGTTTGGCGGGAGTGAGCAATGAGCAGTTCTTC.

Points on this clone: Germline is not matched at one junction end, which may reflect a read error. J is TRBJ2-6 and V is TRBV5-5, with TRBD1 matching 10 bases. The CDR3 loop spans 19 amino acids. Germline assignment: CDR1 SGHKS and CDR2 YYEKEE (reference sequence). CDR3 bases: TGTGCCAGCAGCCCATCCCGGGGGACAGGGGTATCTGAGGCCAACGTCCTGACTTTC. It is translated as CASSPSRGTGVSEANVLTF.

The genes are TRBV6-5 and TRBJ2-7; tentative D call: TRBD2 (5 bases). The V gene lost 0 bases and the J gene lost 4 bases, with 13 bases spanning the gap. CDR3 size: 15 residues. Germline CDR1 MNHEY, CDR2 SVGAGI. The CDR3 sequence is CASSYSVGEEYEQYF. The CDR3 region has the DNA TGTGCCAGCAGTTACTCTGTGGGAGAGGAATACGAGCAGTACTTC.

The chain couples TRBV19 to TRBJ2-1; 7 bases map to TRBD1. Per the germline V gene, CDR1 is LNHDA and CDR2 is SQIVND (reference sequence). With 6 bases clipped from V and 8 bases from J, the junction kept 4 bases outside the gene matches. The CDR3 extends over 12 amino acids. For the CDR3, the DNA is TGTGCCAGTAGCTCAGGGGGTTATGAGCAGTTCTTC. Amino acid sequence: CASSSGGYEQFF.

V and J are TRBV5-1 and TRBJ2-3, with unresolved D. V lost 3 bases and J lost 5, with 4 bases in between. This CDR3 spans 11 amino acids. Looked up from germline, CDR1 is SGHRS and CDR2 is YFSETQ. The DNA for the CDR3 is TGCGCCAGCAGCTCCCTAGATACGCAGTATTTT. Protein sequence: CASSSLDTQYF.

This chain connects TRBV4-3 to TRBJ2-5; 10 nucleotides align to TRBD2. In germline, CDR1 is LGHNA, CDR2 YSLEER. The V and J ends lost 3 bases and 1 base, in that order; junction bases with no gene match: 5. The CDR3 consists of 16 residues. CDR3 bases: TGCGCCAGCAGCCAGGGGGCTAGCGGGAGCCAAGAGACCCAGTACTTC. Translation: CASSQGASGSQETQYF.

The V call is TRBV25-1, the J call TRBJ2-7; tentatively, D is TRBD2 (6 bases). The length of the CDR3 is 13 residues. Germline V lookup: CDR1 MGHDK, CDR2 SYGVNS. The V end was cut by 4 bases, the J end by 7 bases, with 14 bases between. The CDR3 loop reads CASSGGGRIEQYF. CDR3 nucleotide sequence: TGTGCCAGCAGTGGTGGGGGGAGAATAGAGCAGTACTTC.